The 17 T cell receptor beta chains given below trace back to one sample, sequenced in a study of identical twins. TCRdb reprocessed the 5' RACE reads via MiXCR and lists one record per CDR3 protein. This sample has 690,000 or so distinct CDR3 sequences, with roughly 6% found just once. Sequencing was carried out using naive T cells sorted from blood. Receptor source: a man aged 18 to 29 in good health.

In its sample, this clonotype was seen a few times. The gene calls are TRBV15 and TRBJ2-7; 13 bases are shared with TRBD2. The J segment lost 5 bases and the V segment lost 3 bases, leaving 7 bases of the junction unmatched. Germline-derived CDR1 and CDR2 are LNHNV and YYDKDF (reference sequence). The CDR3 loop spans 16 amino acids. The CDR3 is CATSRLGLAGANEQYF. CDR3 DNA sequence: TGTGCCACCAGCAGGCTTGGACTAGCGGGAGCTAACGAGCAGTACTTC.

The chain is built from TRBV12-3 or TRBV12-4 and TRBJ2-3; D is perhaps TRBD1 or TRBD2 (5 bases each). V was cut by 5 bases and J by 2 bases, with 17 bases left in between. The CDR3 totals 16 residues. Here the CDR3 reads CASSTYGTRLTDTQYF. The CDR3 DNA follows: TGTGCCAGCAGTACCTACGGGACCCGTCTCACAGATACGCAGTATTTT.

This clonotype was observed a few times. CDR3 amino acids: CASSDPAPTETDTQYF. CDR3 DNA sequence: TGTGCCAGCAGCGATCCCGCTCCCACTGAGACAGATACGCAGTATTTT. The rearrangement links TRBV9 to TRBJ2-3; D unresolved. The CDR3 length is 16 residues. Trimming cost V 3 bases and J 3 bases, with 17 bases left between them. The germline CDR1 and CDR2 sequences are SGDLS and YYNGEE.

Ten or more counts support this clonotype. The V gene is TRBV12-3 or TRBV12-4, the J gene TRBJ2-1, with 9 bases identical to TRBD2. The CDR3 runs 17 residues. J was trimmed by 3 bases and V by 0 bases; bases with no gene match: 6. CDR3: CASSLAVAGVLYNEQFF. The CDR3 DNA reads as TGTGCCAGCAGTTTAGCGGTAGCGGGAGTACTCTACAATGAGCAGTTCTTC.

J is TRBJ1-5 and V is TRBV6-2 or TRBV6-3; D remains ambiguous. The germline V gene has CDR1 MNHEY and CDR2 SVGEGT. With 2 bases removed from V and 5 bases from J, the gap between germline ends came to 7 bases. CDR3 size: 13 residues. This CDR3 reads CASSYRRDQPQHF. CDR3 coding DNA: TGTGCCAGCAGTTACAGAAGGGATCAGCCCCAGCATTTT.

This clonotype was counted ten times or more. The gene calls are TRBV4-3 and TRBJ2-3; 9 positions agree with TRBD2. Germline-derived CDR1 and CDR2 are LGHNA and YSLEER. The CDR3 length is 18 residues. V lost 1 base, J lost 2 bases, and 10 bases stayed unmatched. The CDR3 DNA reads TGCGCCAGCAGCCAAGTTTTGCGGGAGGGATTTTTCACAGATACGCAGTATTTT. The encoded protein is CASSQVLREGFFTDTQYF.

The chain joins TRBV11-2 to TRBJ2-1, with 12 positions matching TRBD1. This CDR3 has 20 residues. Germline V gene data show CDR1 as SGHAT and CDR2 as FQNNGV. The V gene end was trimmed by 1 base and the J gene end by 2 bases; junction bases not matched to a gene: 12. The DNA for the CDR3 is TGTGCCAGCAGCTTAGTTTTGGGACAGGGGGCGTCGATACCCTACAATGAGCAGTTCTTC. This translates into CASSLVLGQGASIPYNEQFF.

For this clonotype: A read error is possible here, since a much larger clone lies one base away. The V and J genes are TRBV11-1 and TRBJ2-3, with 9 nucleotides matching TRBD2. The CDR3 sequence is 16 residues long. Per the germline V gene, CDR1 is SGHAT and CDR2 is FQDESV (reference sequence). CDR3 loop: CASRFRAGGRTDTQYF. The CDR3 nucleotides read TGTGCCAGCCGCTTTCGGGCGGGAGGGCGCACAGATACGCAGTATTTT.

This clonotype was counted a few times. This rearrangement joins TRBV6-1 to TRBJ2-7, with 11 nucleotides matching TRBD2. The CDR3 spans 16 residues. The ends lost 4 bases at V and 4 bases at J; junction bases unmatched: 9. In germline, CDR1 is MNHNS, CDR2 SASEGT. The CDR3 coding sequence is TGTGCCAGCAGTGGGTTTACTAGCGGGAGAGGTTACGAGCAGTACTTC. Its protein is CASSGFTSGRGYEQYF.

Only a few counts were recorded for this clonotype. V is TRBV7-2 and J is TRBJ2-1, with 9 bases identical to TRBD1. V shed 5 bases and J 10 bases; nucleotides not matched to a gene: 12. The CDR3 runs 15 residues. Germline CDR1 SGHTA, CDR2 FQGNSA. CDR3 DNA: TGTGCCAGCAGCCCGCAGACACAGGGGGCCTGGGAGCAGTTCTTC. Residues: CASSPQTQGAWEQFF. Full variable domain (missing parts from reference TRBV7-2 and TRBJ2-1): GAGVSQSPSNKVTEKGKDVELRCDPISGHTALYWYRQSLGQGLEFLIYFQGNSAPDKSGLPSDRFSAERTGGSVSTLTIQRTQQEDSAVYLCASSPQTQGAWEQFFGPGTRLTVL.

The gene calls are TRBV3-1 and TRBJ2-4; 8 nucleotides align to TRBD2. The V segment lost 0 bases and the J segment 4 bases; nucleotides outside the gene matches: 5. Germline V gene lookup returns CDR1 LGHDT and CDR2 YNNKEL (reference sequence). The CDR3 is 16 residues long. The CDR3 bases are TGTGCCAGCAGCCAAGAAGAACTAGCGGTAAAAAACATTCAGTACTTC. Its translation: CASSQEELAVKNIQYF. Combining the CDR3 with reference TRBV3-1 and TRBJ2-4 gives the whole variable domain DTAVSQTPKYLVTQMGNDKSIKCEQNLGHDTMYWYKQDSKKFLKIMFSYNNKELIINETVPNRFSPKSPDKAHLNLHINSLELGDSAVYFCASSQEELAVKNIQYFGAGTRLSVL.

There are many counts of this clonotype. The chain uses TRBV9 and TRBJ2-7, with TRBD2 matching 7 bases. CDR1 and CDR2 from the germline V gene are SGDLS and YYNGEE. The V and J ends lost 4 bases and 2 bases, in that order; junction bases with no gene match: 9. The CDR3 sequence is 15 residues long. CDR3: CASSPSGGGAYEQYF. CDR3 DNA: TGTGCCAGCAGCCCCTCGGGGGGAGGGGCCTACGAGCAGTACTTC. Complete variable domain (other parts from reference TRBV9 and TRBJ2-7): DSGVTQTPKHLITATGQRVTLRCSPRSGDLSVYWYQQSLDQGLQFLIQYYNGEERAKGNILERFSAQQFPDLHSELNLSSLELGDSALYFCASSPSGGGAYEQYFGPGTRLTVT.

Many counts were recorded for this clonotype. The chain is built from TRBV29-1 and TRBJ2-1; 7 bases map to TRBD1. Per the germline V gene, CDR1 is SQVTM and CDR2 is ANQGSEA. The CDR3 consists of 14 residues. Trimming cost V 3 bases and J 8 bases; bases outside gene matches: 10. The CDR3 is CSVDLRTGVDEQFF. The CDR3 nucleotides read TGCAGCGTTGATCTAAGGACAGGAGTAGATGAGCAGTTCTTC.

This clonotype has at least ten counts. DNA for the CDR3: TGTGCCAGCAGTTACTCGAAGTTCACAGATACGCAGTATTTT. Its translation is CASSYSKFTDTQYF. The chain couples TRBV6-5 to TRBJ2-3; no clear D. V shed 0 bases and J shed 2 bases, with 6 bases lying between them. This CDR3 region has 14 residues. Germline CDR1 is MNHEY and CDR2 is SVGAGI.

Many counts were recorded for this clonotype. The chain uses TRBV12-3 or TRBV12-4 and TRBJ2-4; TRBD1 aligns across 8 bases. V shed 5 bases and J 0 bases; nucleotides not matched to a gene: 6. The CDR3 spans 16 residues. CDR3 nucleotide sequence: TGTGCCAGCAGTCAAACAGGGGGGCTAGCCAAAAACATTCAGTACTTC. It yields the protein CASSQTGGLAKNIQYF.

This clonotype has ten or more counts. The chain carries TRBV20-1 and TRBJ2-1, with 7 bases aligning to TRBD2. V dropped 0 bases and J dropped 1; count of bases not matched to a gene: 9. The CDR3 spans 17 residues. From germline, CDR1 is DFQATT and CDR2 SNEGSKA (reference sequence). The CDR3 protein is CSARDGRGGRSYNEQFF. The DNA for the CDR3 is TGCAGTGCTAGAGATGGCCGCGGCGGGAGATCCTACAATGAGCAGTTCTTC.

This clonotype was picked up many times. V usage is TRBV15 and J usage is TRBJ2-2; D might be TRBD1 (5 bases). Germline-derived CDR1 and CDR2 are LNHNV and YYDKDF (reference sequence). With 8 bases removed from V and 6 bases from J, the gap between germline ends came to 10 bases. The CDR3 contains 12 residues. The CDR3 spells CATHQGSGELFF. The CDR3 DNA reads TGTGCCACCCACCAGGGTTCCGGGGAGCTGTTTTTT.